This TCR beta chain originates from a study of blood T cell repertoires in COVID-19. The CDR3 runs to 14 residues. Trimming cost V 1 base and J 7 bases, with 12 bases left between them. Germline loops: CDR1 SGHRS, CDR2 YFSETQ. Profiled with immunoSEQ multiplex PCR; TCRdb holds only in-frame clones, not every one. This sample has about 60,000 clones, with about 90% found just once. This receptor was identified in a man aged 60-69 years with acute or convalescent COVID-19. This chain joins TRBV5-1 and TRBJ2-1, with D perhaps matching TRBD2 (5 bases). Source material: peripheral blood. CDR3 residues: CASSLLPDSNEQFF. The CDR3 nucleotides read TGCGCCAGCAGCTTGCTGCCGGACTCGAATGAGCAGTTCTTC. The full variable domain, its missing parts supplied by reference TRBV5-1 and TRBJ2-1, is KAGVTQTPRYLIKTRGQQVTLSCSPISGHRSVSWYQQTPGQGLQFLFEYFSETQRNKGNFPGRFSGRQFSNSRSEMNVSTLELGDSALYLCASSLLPDSNEQFFGPGTRLTVL.